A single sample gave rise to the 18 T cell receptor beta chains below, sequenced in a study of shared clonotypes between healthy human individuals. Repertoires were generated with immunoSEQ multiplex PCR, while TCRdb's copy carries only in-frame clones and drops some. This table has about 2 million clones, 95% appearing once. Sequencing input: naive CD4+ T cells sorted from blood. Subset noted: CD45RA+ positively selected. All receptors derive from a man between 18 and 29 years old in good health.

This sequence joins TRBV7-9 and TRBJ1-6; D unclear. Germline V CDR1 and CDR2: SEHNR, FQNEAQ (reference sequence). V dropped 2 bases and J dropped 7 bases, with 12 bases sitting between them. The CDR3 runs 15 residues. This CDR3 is CASSLQSGPNSPLHF. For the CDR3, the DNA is TGTGCCAGCAGCTTACAATCCGGACCAAATTCACCCCTCCACTTT.

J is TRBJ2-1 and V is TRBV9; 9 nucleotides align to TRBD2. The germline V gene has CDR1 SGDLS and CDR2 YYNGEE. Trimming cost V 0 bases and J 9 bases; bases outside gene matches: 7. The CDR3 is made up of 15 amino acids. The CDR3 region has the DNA TGTGCCAGCAGCGTAGGTGCGGGAGGGCTTAGTGAGCAGTTCTTC. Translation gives CASSVGAGGLSEQFF.

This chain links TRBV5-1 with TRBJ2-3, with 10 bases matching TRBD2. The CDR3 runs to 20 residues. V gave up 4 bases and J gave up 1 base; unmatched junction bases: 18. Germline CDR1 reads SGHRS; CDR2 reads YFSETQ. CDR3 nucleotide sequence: TGCGCCAGCAGCATTTCAAAACTAGCGGGGCCGGGGACACGCACAGATACGCAGTATTTT. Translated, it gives CASSISKLAGPGTRTDTQYF.

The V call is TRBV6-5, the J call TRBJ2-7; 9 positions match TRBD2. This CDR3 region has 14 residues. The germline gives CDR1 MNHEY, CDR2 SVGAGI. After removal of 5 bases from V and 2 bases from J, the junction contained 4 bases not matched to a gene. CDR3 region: CASSLQREAYEQYF. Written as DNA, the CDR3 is TGTGCCAGCAGTCTTCAGCGGGAGGCCTACGAGCAGTACTTC.

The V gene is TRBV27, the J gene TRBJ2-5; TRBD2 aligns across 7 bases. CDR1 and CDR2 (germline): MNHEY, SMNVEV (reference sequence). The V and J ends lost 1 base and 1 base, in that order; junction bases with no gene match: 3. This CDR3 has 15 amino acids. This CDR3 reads CASSLFRTSQETQYF. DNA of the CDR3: TGTGCCAGCAGTTTATTCCGGACTAGCCAAGAGACCCAGTACTTC.

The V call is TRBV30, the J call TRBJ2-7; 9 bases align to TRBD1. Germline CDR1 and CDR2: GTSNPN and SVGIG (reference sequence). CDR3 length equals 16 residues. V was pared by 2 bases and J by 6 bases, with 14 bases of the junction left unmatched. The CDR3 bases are TGTGCCTGGAGTAGCCGTGCGGGGACAGGGCGCTCCGAGCAGTACTTC. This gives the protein CAWSSRAGTGRSEQYF.

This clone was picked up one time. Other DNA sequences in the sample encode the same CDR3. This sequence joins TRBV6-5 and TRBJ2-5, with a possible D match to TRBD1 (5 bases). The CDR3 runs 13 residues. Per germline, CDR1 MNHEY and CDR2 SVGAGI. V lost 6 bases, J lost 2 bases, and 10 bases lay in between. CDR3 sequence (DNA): TGTGCCAGCAGGCCGACAGTACAAGAGACCCAGTACTTC. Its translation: CASRPTVQETQYF.

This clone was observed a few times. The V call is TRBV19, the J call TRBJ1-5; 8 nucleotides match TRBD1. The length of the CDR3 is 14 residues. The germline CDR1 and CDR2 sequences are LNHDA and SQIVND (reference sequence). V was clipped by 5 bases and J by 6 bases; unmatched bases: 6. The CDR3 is CASSLMTGVQPQHF. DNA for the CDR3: TGTGCCAGTAGTCTAATGACAGGGGTTCAGCCCCAGCATTTT.

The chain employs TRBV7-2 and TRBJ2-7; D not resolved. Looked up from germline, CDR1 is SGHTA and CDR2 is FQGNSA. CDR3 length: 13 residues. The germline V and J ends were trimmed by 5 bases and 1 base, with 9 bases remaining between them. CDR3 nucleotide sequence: TGTGCCAGCAGCCTCATGGCTTCCTACGAGCAGTACTTC. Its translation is CASSLMASYEQYF.

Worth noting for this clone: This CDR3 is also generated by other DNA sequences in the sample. DNA for the CDR3: TGTGCCAGCTCACCAACTGGACAGGGATTTTACGAGCAGTACTTC. This encodes CASSPTGQGFYEQYF. The chain is built from TRBV18 and TRBJ2-7; TRBD1 matches 8 bases. The V segment lost 2 bases and the J segment 4 bases; nucleotides outside the gene matches: 7. This CDR3 comprises 15 residues. Germline CDR1 and CDR2: KGHSH and LQKENI.

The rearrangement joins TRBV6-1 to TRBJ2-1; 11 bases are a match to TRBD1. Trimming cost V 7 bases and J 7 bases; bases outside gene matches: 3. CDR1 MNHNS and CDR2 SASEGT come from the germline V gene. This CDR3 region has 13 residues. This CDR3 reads CASTGQGGNEQFF. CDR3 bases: TGTGCCAGCACGGGACAGGGGGGGAATGAGCAGTTCTTC.

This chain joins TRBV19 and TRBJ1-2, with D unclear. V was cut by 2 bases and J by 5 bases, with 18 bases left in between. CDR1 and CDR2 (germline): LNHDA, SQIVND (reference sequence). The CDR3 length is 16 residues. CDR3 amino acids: CASSISQDGLGYGYTF. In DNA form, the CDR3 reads TGTGCCAGTAGTATATCCCAGGACGGCCTTGGGTATGGCTACACCTTC.

The CDR3 region is CASSYMGVTNTEAFF. CDR3 in DNA: TGTGCCAGCAGTTATATGGGGGTTACGAACACTGAAGCTTTCTTT. The genes are TRBV6-5 and TRBJ1-1, with a weak D call TRBD1 (5 bases). The CDR3 consists of 15 residues. Trimming took off 3 bases at V and 1 base at J, with 12 bases between the two ends. Germline V gene data show CDR1 as MNHEY and CDR2 as SVGAGI.

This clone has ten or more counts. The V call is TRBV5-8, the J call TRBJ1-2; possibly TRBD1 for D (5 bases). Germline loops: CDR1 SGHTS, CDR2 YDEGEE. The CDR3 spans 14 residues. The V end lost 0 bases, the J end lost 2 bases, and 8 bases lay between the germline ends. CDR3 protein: CASSLGQKNYGYTF. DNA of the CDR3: TGTGCCAGCAGCTTGGGACAGAAAAACTATGGCTACACCTTC.

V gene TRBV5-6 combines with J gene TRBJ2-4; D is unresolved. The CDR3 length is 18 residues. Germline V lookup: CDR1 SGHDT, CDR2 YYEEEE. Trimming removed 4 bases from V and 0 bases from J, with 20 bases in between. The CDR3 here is CASSRLSIQELAKNIQYF. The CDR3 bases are TGTGCCAGCAGCCGGCTCAGCATCCAAGAACTAGCCAAAAACATTCAGTACTTC.

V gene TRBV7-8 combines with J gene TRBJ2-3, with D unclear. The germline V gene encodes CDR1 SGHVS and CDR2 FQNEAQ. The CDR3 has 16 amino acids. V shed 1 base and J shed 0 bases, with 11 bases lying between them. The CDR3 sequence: CASSLGRKTSTDTQYF. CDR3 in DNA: TGTGCCAGCAGCTTAGGGCGGAAGACTAGCACAGATACGCAGTATTTT.

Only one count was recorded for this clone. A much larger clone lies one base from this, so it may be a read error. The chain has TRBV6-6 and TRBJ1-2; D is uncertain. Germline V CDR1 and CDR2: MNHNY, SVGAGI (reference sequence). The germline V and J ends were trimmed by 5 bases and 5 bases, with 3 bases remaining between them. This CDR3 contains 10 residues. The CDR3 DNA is TGTGCCAGCAGTCAATATGGCTACACCTTC. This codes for CASSQYGYTF.

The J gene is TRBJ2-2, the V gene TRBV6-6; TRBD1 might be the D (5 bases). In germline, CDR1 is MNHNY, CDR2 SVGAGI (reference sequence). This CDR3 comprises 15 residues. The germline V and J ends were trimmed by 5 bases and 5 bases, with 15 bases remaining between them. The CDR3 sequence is CASSGAAKGTGELFF. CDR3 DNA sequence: TGTGCCAGCAGTGGGGCTGCTAAGGGTACCGGGGAGCTGTTTTTT.